The 23 T cell receptor beta chains below all came from one sample that was sequenced in a study of T cell repertoires in cytomegalovirus infection. TCRdb used MiXCR to reprocess the reads, holding one entry per CDR3 protein. The data show about 210,000 distinct CDR3 sequences, around 6.2% seen once. The sequenced material came from PBMCs. These receptors were taken from a human donor in good health (CMV status not recorded). Some clones in this sample may be carry-over from other donors' samples.

This clonotype was observed a few times. The chain combines TRBV20-1 with TRBJ2-1, with TRBD2 matching 7 bases. There are 14 residues in the CDR3. Germline CDR1 reads DFQATT; CDR2 reads SNEGSKA (reference sequence). J was trimmed by 7 bases and V by 5 bases; bases with no gene match: 11. The CDR3 DNA sequence: TGCAGTGCTGGCCTGAGCTGGGGGGGAAATGAGCAGTTCTTC. Protein sequence: CSAGLSWGGNEQFF.

This clonotype was seen many times. The V call is TRBV20-1, the J call TRBJ1-5, with D maybe TRBD1 (6 bases). The CDR3 covers 13 residues. CDR1 and CDR2 (germline): DFQATT, SNEGSKA (reference sequence). Trimming removed 5 bases at V and 7 bases at J, with 15 bases between. CDR3 in DNA: TGCAGTGCTCATACAGGGACTGGGCAGCCCCAGCATTTT. Protein product: CSAHTGTGQPQHF.

This clonotype was recorded at least ten times. V and J are TRBV12-5 and TRBJ2-5; 7 nucleotides match TRBD1. CDR3 length equals 15 residues. Looked up from germline, CDR1 is LGHNT and CDR2 is FRNRAP. J gave up 4 bases and V 3 bases, and 8 bases lay outside the gene matches. The CDR3 bases are TGTGCTAGTGGTTTCCACAGGGGACCCCTAGAGACCCAGTACTTC. Translating gives CASGFHRGPLETQYF.

The table lists this clonotype with many counts. One end of the junction varies from germline; a read error may be responsible. The chain joins TRBV5-1 to TRBJ1-1; D gene unclear. The V gene's germline CDR1 is SGHRS and CDR2 YFSETQ. There are 18 residues in the CDR3. CDR3 region: CASRLEGFRPEENTEAFF. The CDR3 DNA sequence: TGCGCCAGCAGGTTGGAAGGTTTTCGCCCAGAAGAGAACACTGAAGCTTTCTTT.

This clonotype was found many times. The chain recombines TRBV7-2 with TRBJ1-1; D remains ambiguous. Trimming pared 1 base from V and 5 bases from J, leaving 8 bases between. This CDR3 comprises 13 residues. The germline V gene has CDR1 SGHTA and CDR2 FQGNSA. CDR3 sequence reads: CASSLVVRTEAFF. In nucleotides, the CDR3 is TGTGCCAGCAGCTTAGTAGTTCGGACTGAAGCTTTCTTT.

This clonotype appeared a few times. The genes are TRBV15 and TRBJ2-2; 7 bases align to TRBD1. Germline V gives CDR1 LNHNV, CDR2 YYDKDF (reference sequence). The CDR3 totals 14 residues. The ends lost 8 bases at V and 3 bases at J; junction bases unmatched: 6. The CDR3 spells CATESGGHTGELFF. CDR3 sequence (DNA): TGTGCCACCGAATCAGGGGGACACACCGGGGAGCTGTTTTTT.

This clonotype showed up just a few times. The chain recombines TRBV12-3 or TRBV12-4 with TRBJ2-1; D tentatively fits TRBD1 or TRBD2 (5 bases each). V was pared by 3 bases and J by 10 bases, with 13 bases between. The CDR3 has 13 amino acids. The CDR3 loop reads CASSFGENREQFF. Here the CDR3 DNA reads TGTGCCAGCAGTTTCGGGGAGAACAGGGAGCAGTTCTTC.

The chain combines TRBV11-2 with TRBJ2-1; D is uncertain. Trimming shortened V by 1 base and J by 10 bases, and 8 bases separated the two germline ends. CDR1 is SGHAT and CDR2 is FQNNGV in the germline V gene. This CDR3 has 12 residues. This CDR3 is CASSLGGREQFF. The CDR3 region has the DNA TGTGCCAGCAGCTTAGGCGGCAGGGAGCAGTTCTTC.

This clonotype came up many times. The CDR3 DNA reads TGTGCCAGCAGTTACGGCGCACCGGGACAGAGGAATGAGCAGTTCTTC. It codes for CASSYGAPGQRNEQFF. The chain carries TRBV6-2 or TRBV6-3 and TRBJ2-1, with TRBD1 identical over 7 bases. Trimming cost V 2 bases and J 7 bases; bases outside gene matches: 11. The CDR3 loop spans 16 amino acids. Germline V gene sequence: CDR1 MNHEY, CDR2 SVGEGT.

In this sample, this clonotype turned up many times. The rearrangement uses TRBV19 and TRBJ2-2; D possibly corresponds to TRBD1 (5 bases). Trimming removed 5 bases from V and 4 bases from J, with 14 bases in between. Germline lookup yields CDR1 LNHDA and CDR2 SQIVND (reference sequence). This CDR3 is 15 amino acids long. Here the CDR3 DNA reads TGTGCCAGTAGTCGCCAGGGTTTCGGCACCGGGGAGCTGTTTTTT. This translates into CASSRQGFGTGELFF.

This clonotype appeared many times. The chain combines TRBV7-3 with TRBJ1-1; D unclear. Germline V gene data show CDR1 as SGHTA and CDR2 as FQGTGA. The CDR3 totals 13 residues. Trimming took off 5 bases at V and 1 base at J, with 8 bases between the two ends. In nucleotides, the CDR3 is TGTGCCAGCAGCGATACTAGGAACACTGAAGCTTTCTTT. It translates to CASSDTRNTEAFF.

This clonotype was recorded a few times. V is TRBV2 and J is TRBJ1-2; 7 nucleotides line up with TRBD1. The CDR3 totals 12 residues. Germline V gene data show CDR1 as SNHLY and CDR2 as FYNNEI. V trimming: 10 bases; J trimming: 7 bases; junction bases outside the gene matches: 9. The CDR3 protein is CATPTGVFGYTF. CDR3 in DNA: TGTGCCACCCCAACAGGGGTCTTTGGCTACACCTTC.

In this sample, this clonotype turned up many times. This chain joins TRBV5-6 and TRBJ1-5; no definite D call. V was clipped by 1 base and J by 5 bases, with 22 bases between them. CDR3 length: 18 amino acids. Germline lookup yields CDR1 SGHDT and CDR2 YYEEEE. CDR3: CASSLTRSQSIKYQPQHF. The CDR3 nucleotides are TGTGCCAGCAGCTTGACACGCAGCCAATCTATAAAATATCAGCCCCAGCATTTT.

This clonotype was seen many times. The gene calls are TRBV27 and TRBJ1-1; 8 nucleotides align to TRBD1. Trimming removed 6 bases from V and 4 bases from J; junction bases left unmatched: 13. In germline, CDR1 is MNHEY, CDR2 SMNVEV (reference sequence). This CDR3 is 16 amino acids long. In nucleotides, the CDR3 is TGTGCCAGCAGCCGGGGGACCAGGGGGCGGTTCACTGAAGCTTTCTTT. Its protein product is CASSRGTRGRFTEAFF.

This clonotype was seen at least ten times. The chain is built from TRBV7-2 and TRBJ2-7, with D unclear. The germline V gene has CDR1 SGHTA and CDR2 FQGNSA. V was shortened by 5 bases and J by 0 bases, with 8 bases between the two germline ends. CDR3 length: 13 amino acids. The CDR3, as DNA: TGTGCCAGCAGCAACGTTGTCTCCTACGAGCAGTACTTC. Its protein product is CASSNVVSYEQYF.

The table lists this clonotype with many counts. V and J are TRBV6-2 or TRBV6-3 and TRBJ1-1; D remains unclear. V dropped 6 bases and J dropped 0 bases, with 20 bases sitting between them. The CDR3 loop spans 17 amino acids. The V gene's germline CDR1 is MNHEY and CDR2 SVGEGT. CDR3 DNA: TGTGCCAGCAGCTATGCCGCGGGTCGCGCAATGAACACTGAAGCTTTCTTT. The encoded protein is CASSYAAGRAMNTEAFF.

This clonotype has at least ten counts. The chain employs TRBV6-2 or TRBV6-3 and TRBJ2-1; TRBD2 aligns across 9 bases. Germline CDR1 and CDR2: MNHEY and SVGEGT. J gave up 7 bases and V 9 bases, and 10 bases lay outside the gene matches. CDR3 length equals 14 residues. CDR3: CASYLSGGSNEQFF. The CDR3, as DNA: TGTGCCAGTTACCTTAGCGGGGGCTCAAATGAGCAGTTCTTC.

The sample holds many counts of this clonotype. The chain couples TRBV18 to TRBJ2-4; D not resolved. The CDR3 is 15 amino acids. Germline V gene sequence: CDR1 KGHSH, CDR2 LQKENI. The V end lost 2 bases, the J end lost 2 bases, and 10 bases lay between the germline ends. The CDR3 bases are TGTGCCAGCTCACCAAGTCAAAGAACCAAAAACATTCAGTACTTC. Translating it yields CASSPSQRTKNIQYF.

This clonotype was recorded many times. The rearrangement uses TRBV7-2 and TRBJ1-2, with D hard to call. Germline V gene data show CDR1 as SGHTA and CDR2 as FQGNSA. Trimming left V 2 bases short and J 4 bases short, with 17 bases between. This CDR3 is built from 16 residues. The CDR3 sequence: CASSLQYSHDPYGYTF. The CDR3 coding sequence is TGTGCCAGCAGCTTACAGTATTCCCACGACCCCTATGGCTACACCTTC.

This clonotype was seen at least ten times. The rearrangement links TRBV28 to TRBJ2-7, with a tentative D call TRBD1 (5 bases). The CDR3 is made up of 12 amino acids. Deletions cut 6 bases from V and 1 base from J, with 7 bases between. Germline V gene sequence: CDR1 MDHEN, CDR2 SYDVKM. The CDR3 DNA reads as TGTGCCAGCAGGACAGATTCCTACGAGCAGTACTTC. This codes for CASRTDSYEQYF.

The DNA for the CDR3 is TGTGCCAGCAGCTCTTCGGGCTATGGCTACACCTTC. The encoded protein is CASSSSGYGYTF. V usage is TRBV5-6 and J usage is TRBJ1-2; D remains unclear. The CDR3 loop spans 12 amino acids. CDR1 is SGHDT and CDR2 is YYEEEE in the germline V gene. The V end lost 3 bases, the J end lost 4 bases, and 7 bases lay between the germline ends.

DNA for the CDR3: TGTGCCAGCAGCTTCCCGACAGTGAGAAACACTGAAGCTTTCTTT. Its translation: CASSFPTVRNTEAFF. V usage is TRBV7-9 and J usage is TRBJ1-1; tentatively, D is TRBD1 (5 bases). There are 15 residues in the CDR3. Trimming stripped 3 bases from V and 2 bases from J, with 13 bases between. Looked up from germline, CDR1 is SEHNR and CDR2 is FQNEAQ (reference sequence).

The rearrangement links TRBV6-2 or TRBV6-3 to TRBJ1-5, with D hard to call. V lost 8 bases and J 4 bases, leaving 18 bases between the germline ends. The CDR3 extends over 15 amino acids. CDR1 and CDR2 from the germline V gene are MNHEY and SVGEGT. Written as DNA, the CDR3 is TGTGCCAGCTCCCACGGAGGTGTAGGGAATCAGCCCCAGCATTTT. This sequence encodes CASSHGGVGNQPQHF.